The following is a T cell receptor beta chain sequence with its context. Its target is not known. The source of the sample is a study of T cell repertoires in cytomegalovirus infection. At the level of the study: Newly reported HLA-C-restricted and thoroughly characterized HLA-B-restricted CMV epitopes were employed. From public TCR beta signatures came an indication of both CMV infection and matching HLA type.

Study-wide findings and caveats: Totalled public TCR beta family frequency picked out people who carried CMV plus the relevant HLA. What dominated the ex vivo response were HLA-C-restricted CMV-specific TCR beta clonotypes.

TCRdb re-called the reads through MiXCR, storing one row per CDR3 protein. The sample contains 900,000 to 950,000 distinct CDR3 sequences, around 32% of which appear only once. CDR1 is SGHRS, CDR2 YFSETQ, per germline. Trimming took 6 bases from V and 0 from J, leaving 11 bases between them. The CDR3 runs 14 residues. This sequence joins TRBV5-1 and TRBJ2-3; no clear D. The TCR originated in a human donor in good health (CMV status not recorded). Some clones in this sample may be carry-over from other donors' samples. This sample comprised cultured CD8+ T cells from PBMCs, obtained from culture after CMV antigen stimulation. Written as DNA, the CDR3 is TGCGCCAGCACGAAAACAGAAAGCACAGATACGCAGTATTTT. This codes for CASTKTESTDTQYF.